This T cell receptor beta chain was profiled in a study of blood T cell repertoires in COVID-19. On the study more broadly: PBMCs, B-cell-depleted T cells, or T cells were the source of the cDNA or gDNA that made up the material.

This clone showed up just once. Symptom resolution, clearance, or two negative PCRs marked the recovered donors of Cohort 3. Per the authors' pipeline: How many nucleated cells were present was estimated from reference gene primer amplification. Sequencing used immunoSEQ multiplex PCR; TCRdb keeps in-frame clones, though not all of them. Clone size and V and J calls were adopted from that table, with D and trimming inferred from the DNA. The repertoire includes fewer than 400,000 clones, around 85% of them detected once, and more than 2% sits in the top ten. Per germline, CDR1 SGDLS and CDR2 YYNGEE. The CDR3 has 19 amino acids. V gave up 0 bases and J gave up 0 bases, with 16 bases separating them.

The sample comprised PBMCs or T cells enriched from blood (not recorded which). This TCR was recovered from a young man who had recovered from COVID-19. The V and J genes are TRBV9 and TRBJ2-6; unclear D gene. The CDR3 DNA sequence: TGTGCCAGCAGCGTAGACGGTGGCAGGTTACACTCTGGGGCCAACGTCCTGACTTTC. This gives the protein CASSVDGGRLHSGANVLTF.